Following are 2 T cell receptor beta chains from one sample sequenced in a study of blood T cell repertoires in COVID-19. Generated by immunoSEQ multiplex PCR, the TCRdb table keeps only in-frame clones and is missing some. The repertoire holds some 120,000 clones, with approximately 85% as singletons. Sequenced sample: peripheral blood. These receptors were collected from an elderly man with active or convalescent COVID-19.

The V call is TRBV5-8, the J call TRBJ1-6; TRBD1 matches at 11 bases. CDR1 and CDR2 (germline): SGHTS, YDEGEE. J lost 7 bases, V lost 4 bases, and 4 bases had no gene match. The length of the CDR3 is 15 residues. The CDR3 sequence: CASSRGTGGNSPLHF. Written as DNA, the CDR3 is TGTGCCAGCAGCAGAGGGACAGGGGGGAATTCACCCCTCCACTTT.

The chain uses TRBV18 and TRBJ1-6; 7 nucleotides line up with TRBD1. V lost 6 bases and J lost 8; bases outside the gene matches: 7. The germline V gene has CDR1 KGHSH and CDR2 LQKENI. The CDR3 loop spans 14 amino acids. CDR3 loop: CASSPGQTDSPLHF. In nucleotides, the CDR3 is TGTGCCAGCTCTCCGGGACAGACCGATTCACCCCTCCACTTT.